This entry lists 24 T cell receptor beta chains sequenced from one sample in a study of shared clonotypes between healthy human individuals. Profiled with immunoSEQ multiplex PCR; TCRdb holds only in-frame clones, not every one. The sample carries over a million clones, approximately 98.5% recorded once. Input material: naive CD4+ T cells sorted from blood. Subset denoted: CD45RA+ positively selected. These receptors were taken from a man between 25 and 39 years old in good health.

In its sample, this clone was seen a few times. V and J are TRBV7-9 and TRBJ1-2; 9 bases agree with TRBD1. Germline loops: CDR1 SEHNR, CDR2 FQNEAQ (reference sequence). V was clipped by 0 bases and J by 2 bases; unmatched bases: 1. CDR3 length: 15 amino acids. The CDR3 region has the DNA TGTGCCAGCAGCTTAGCCGGGACAGGGAACTATGGCTACACCTTC. This gives the protein CASSLAGTGNYGYTF.

For the CDR3, the DNA is TGTGCCAGCAATCCCCGGGTTCGTAATCAGCCCCAGCATTTT. This translates into CASNPRVRNQPQHF. V is TRBV2 and J is TRBJ1-5; D is uncertain. CDR3 size: 14 residues. Trimming pared 7 bases from V and 4 bases from J, leaving 14 bases between. Per germline, CDR1 SNHLY and CDR2 FYNNEI.

The chain is built from TRBV5-1 and TRBJ1-2, with a weak D call TRBD1 (5 bases). Germline values: CDR1 SGHRS, CDR2 YFSETQ. CDR3 length: 15 amino acids. Trimming removed 1 base at V and 3 bases at J, with 13 bases between. The CDR3 bases are TGCGCCAGCAGCTTGAATGGGGCTCACGACTATGGCTACACCTTC. Protein product: CASSLNGAHDYGYTF.

The chain links TRBV6-1 to TRBJ1-4; TRBD1 might be the D (5 bases). Trimming removed 5 bases from V and 6 bases from J, with 13 bases in between. The germline V gene has CDR1 MNHNS and CDR2 SASEGT. There are 14 residues in the CDR3. The CDR3 DNA reads TGTGCCAGCAGTCAGACACGGGGACATGAAAAACTGTTTTTT. It is translated as CASSQTRGHEKLFF.

The chain links TRBV7-2 to TRBJ2-1, with no clear D. Trimming took off 7 bases at V and 10 bases at J, with 23 bases between the two ends. Germline V lookup: CDR1 SGHTA, CDR2 FQGNSA. The CDR3 runs to 15 residues. In DNA form, the CDR3 reads TGTGCCAGCATGCCGGAAACGGTCCAACTTGGGGAGCAGTTCTTC. The encoded protein is CASMPETVQLGEQFF.

V is TRBV10-3 and J is TRBJ1-1; no clear D gene. The V end lost 4 bases, the J end lost 2 bases, and 8 bases lay between the germline ends. The CDR3 has 13 residues. Per the germline V gene, CDR1 is ENHRY and CDR2 is SYGVKD. The CDR3, as DNA: TGTGCCATCAGTGGGCCACAAAACACTGAAGCTTTCTTT. As protein: CAISGPQNTEAFF.

This chain joins TRBV7-6 and TRBJ2-7; D uncertain. Between the trimmed V and J ends, which lost 4 bases and 0 bases, there was a span of 16 bases. CDR3 length: 16 amino acids. Germline V gene data show CDR1 as SGHVS and CDR2 as FNYEAQ. CDR3 sequence (DNA): TGTGCCAGCAGCTCGCAATCCGGGCCCAGCTCCTACGAGCAGTACTTC. Its protein product is CASSSQSGPSSYEQYF.

About this clone itself: The same CDR3 is also encoded by other DNA sequences in this sample. The V and J genes are TRBV20-1 and TRBJ2-5, with D hard to call. CDR3 length: 11 amino acids. Germline V gene sequence: CDR1 DFQATT, CDR2 SNEGSKA (reference sequence). The V end was cut by 3 bases, the J end by 2 bases, with 4 bases between. The chain's CDR3 is CSASPQETQYF. The CDR3 DNA is TGCAGTGCTAGCCCACAAGAGACCCAGTACTTC.

The V call is TRBV29-1, the J call TRBJ2-3, with 8 bases aligning to TRBD2. J lost 4 bases, V lost 5 bases, and 8 bases had no gene match. The CDR3 is made up of 14 amino acids. Germline-derived CDR1 and CDR2 are SQVTM and ANQGSEA. CDR3 nucleotide sequence: TGCAGCGTTCTAAGCGGGAGTATGGCAGATACGCAGTATTTT. It specifies CSVLSGSMADTQYF.

The rearrangement links TRBV4-1 to TRBJ2-5; TRBD1 aligns across 7 bases. This CDR3 is built from 16 residues. V shed 1 base, J shed 2 bases, and the junction held 7 bases outside the gene matches. Germline V gene data show CDR1 as MGHRA and CDR2 as YSYEKL. DNA of the CDR3: TGCGCCAGCAGCCAAGGACAGGGCCCTTTTCAAGAGACCCAGTACTTC. Protein sequence: CASSQGQGPFQETQYF.

This chain links TRBV5-6 with TRBJ2-2; TRBD2 matches at 7 bases. There are 16 residues in the CDR3. V was pared by 5 bases and J by 1 base, with 8 bases of the junction left unmatched. From germline, CDR1 is SGHDT and CDR2 YYEEEE. In DNA form, the CDR3 reads TGTGCCAGCAGTTTTACTAGCGTAAAGAACACCGGGGAGCTGTTTTTT. Amino acid sequence: CASSFTSVKNTGELFF.

This chain uses TRBV27 with TRBJ1-3, with TRBD1 as a possible D gene (6 bases). The CDR3 is 16 amino acids. Germline V gene sequence: CDR1 MNHEY, CDR2 SMNVEV (reference sequence). Trimming took off 3 bases at V and 1 base at J, with 13 bases between the two ends. Written as DNA, the CDR3 is TGTGCCAGCAGTTTCACAGGGTATGGTTCTGGAAACACCATATATTTT. This translates into CASSFTGYGSGNTIYF.

This rearrangement joins TRBV7-2 to TRBJ2-3; D might be TRBD2 (6 bases). Germline assignment: CDR1 SGHTA and CDR2 FQGNSA. The CDR3 extends over 17 amino acids. V gave up 5 bases and J gave up 3 bases, with 21 bases separating them. The CDR3 protein is CASSPKRVLARTDTQYF. The CDR3 DNA reads as TGTGCCAGCAGCCCGAAGAGAGTTCTAGCGCGAACAGATACGCAGTATTTT.

This chain links TRBV5-1 with TRBJ2-7; 8 bases are shared with TRBD1. V trimming: 2 bases; J trimming: 1 base; junction bases outside the gene matches: 5. The CDR3 length is 15 residues. CDR1 and CDR2 from the germline V gene are SGHRS and YFSETQ. The CDR3 DNA sequence: TGCGCCAGCAGCTTTCGGAGGACAGGGTCCTACGAGCAGTACTTC. This gives the protein CASSFRRTGSYEQYF.

V and J are TRBV11-3 and TRBJ1-1, with no clear D. This CDR3 region has 15 residues. Looked up from germline, CDR1 is SGHNT and CDR2 is YENEEA. The V gene lost 0 bases and the J gene lost 2 bases, with 10 bases spanning the gap. The CDR3 reads CASSLDSGPNTEAFF. The CDR3 DNA sequence: TGTGCCAGCAGCTTAGATTCAGGCCCTAACACTGAAGCTTTCTTT. The full variable domain, with the rest looked up from reference TRBV11-3 and TRBJ1-1, is EAGVVQSPRYKIIEKKQPVAFWCNPISGHNTLYWYLQNLGQGPELLIRYENEEAVDDSQLPKDRFSAERLKGVDSTLKIQPAELGDSAVYLCASSLDSGPNTEAFFGQGTRLTVV.

The rearrangement uses TRBV7-2 and TRBJ2-7; D is perhaps TRBD1 (6 bases). The length of the CDR3 is 16 residues. V dropped 4 bases and J dropped 2 bases, with 18 bases sitting between them. Germline V lookup: CDR1 SGHTA, CDR2 FQGNSA. CDR3 sequence: CASSYRMGHQAYEQYF. The CDR3 DNA sequence: TGTGCCAGCAGCTACCGAATGGGACACCAAGCCTACGAGCAGTACTTC.

The J gene is TRBJ2-1, the V gene TRBV5-1, with 11 bases lining up with TRBD2. The length of the CDR3 is 17 residues. Germline V CDR1 and CDR2: SGHRS, YFSETQ. The V and J ends lost 4 bases and 5 bases, in that order; junction bases with no gene match: 11. The CDR3 coding sequence is TGCGCCAGCAGCCTCTCCAATCTAGCGGGAGGAAACAATGAGCAGTTCTTC. The encoded protein is CASSLSNLAGGNNEQFF.

The chain combines TRBV14 with TRBJ2-6; no reliable D call. There are 20 residues in the CDR3. V was pared by 1 base and J by 2 bases, with 21 bases between. Germline CDR1 and CDR2: SGHDN and FVKESK. CDR3 region: CASSQALARPTSPGANVLTF. In DNA form, the CDR3 reads TGTGCCAGCAGCCAAGCCCTTGCGCGTCCTACGTCTCCTGGGGCCAACGTCCTGACTTTC.

This chain connects TRBV11-2 to TRBJ1-2, with D possibly matching TRBD1 (5 bases). Germline V gene sequence: CDR1 SGHAT, CDR2 FQNNGV. The CDR3 is 15 amino acids. Trimming removed 3 bases at V and 7 bases at J, with 18 bases between. CDR3 DNA sequence: TGTGCCAGCAGCTTTATAGGACCCAGGGATCGTGGCTACACCTTC. As protein: CASSFIGPRDRGYTF.

In the case of this clone: In the same sample, other DNA sequences code for this CDR3. DNA of the CDR3: TGCGCCAGCAGCGAAGGGACAGTCTACGAGCAGTACTTC. Its translation: CASSEGTVYEQYF. V is TRBV5-1 and J is TRBJ2-7, with TRBD1 matching 7 bases. Germline V gene data show CDR1 as SGHRS and CDR2 as YFSETQ. CDR3 length: 13 residues. V was pared by 4 bases and J by 3 bases, with 4 bases of the junction left unmatched.

V is TRBV5-1 and J is TRBJ1-2; D unclear. Germline CDR1 reads SGHRS; CDR2 reads YFSETQ. The CDR3 covers 16 residues. The V end was cut by 0 bases, the J end by 3 bases, with 15 bases between. Here the CDR3 DNA reads TGCGCCAGCAGCTTGGAGAGAGTGGTCGGGGACTATGGCTACACCTTC. Translation gives CASSLERVVGDYGYTF.

As DNA, the CDR3 is TGCGCCAGCGAGCGGACAGGGGGGACCTTCTTC. Encoded protein: CASERTGGTFF. J is TRBJ2-1 and V is TRBV10-2; 10 positions match TRBD1. The CDR3 spans 11 residues. Trimming cost V 8 bases and J 16 bases; bases outside gene matches: 8. Germline V gives CDR1 WSHSY, CDR2 SAAADI.

The chain has TRBV18 and TRBJ2-3, with 9 bases matching TRBD2. CDR1 and CDR2 from the germline V gene are KGHSH and LQKENI. The CDR3 sequence is 16 residues long. V shed 3 bases and J 6 bases; nucleotides not matched to a gene: 10. CDR3 sequence (DNA): TGTGCCAGCTCACCCCTCTTGCGGGAGGGCCCTGATACGCAGTATTTT. This gives the protein CASSPLLREGPDTQYF.

J is TRBJ2-3 and V is TRBV28; 10 positions match TRBD2. Germline lookup yields CDR1 MDHEN and CDR2 SYDVKM. The CDR3 has 14 amino acids. Losses at the gene ends were 2 bases for V and 5 bases for J; bases not matched to a gene: 1. As DNA, the CDR3 is TGTGCCAGCAGTTTACTAGCGGGAGTAGATACGCAGTATTTT. Translation gives CASSLLAGVDTQYF.